Presented here are 6 T cell receptor beta chains from one specimen sequenced in a study of shared clonotypes between healthy human individuals. The protocol was immunoSEQ multiplex PCR, while the TCRdb copy is restricted to in-frame clones and leaves out a portion. The sample records a few million clones, approximately 93% being singletons. Sample: naive CD4+ T cells from PBMCs. Subset noted: CD45RA+ positively selected. The receptor set was obtained from a young man in good health. Some clones in this sample may be carry-over from other donors' samples.

The chain uses TRBV5-6 and TRBJ2-7; perhaps TRBD1 as D (5 bases). The germline V gene has CDR1 SGHDT and CDR2 YYEEEE. The CDR3 length is 14 residues. Deletions cut 4 bases from V and 3 bases from J, with 14 bases between. DNA for the CDR3: TGTGCCAGCAGCCCCAACCTTGACAGCTACGAGCAGTACTTC. Protein: CASSPNLDSYEQYF.

The CDR3 DNA reads TGTGCCACCAGCAGAGACCTACAGGGAAAACTGTTTTTT. It is translated as CATSRDLQGKLFF. V gene TRBV15 combines with J gene TRBJ1-4; tentative D call: TRBD1 (6 bases). This CDR3 has 13 residues. Trimming shortened V by 0 bases and J by 10 bases, and 9 bases separated the two germline ends. In germline, CDR1 is LNHNV, CDR2 YYDKDF (reference sequence).

The rearrangement uses TRBV7-2 and TRBJ2-7; 12 nucleotides line up with TRBD2. This CDR3 has 17 residues. The germline V gene encodes CDR1 SGHTA and CDR2 FQGNSA. The trim removed 2 bases at V and 4 bases at J, leaving 9 bases unmatched. The chain's CDR3 is CASSLNPSGRGKYEQYF. For the CDR3, the DNA is TGTGCCAGCAGCTTAAACCCTAGCGGGAGGGGAAAATACGAGCAGTACTTC.

This chain joins TRBV10-3 and TRBJ2-5; unclear D gene. The V end lost 3 bases, the J end lost 2 bases, and 7 bases lay between the germline ends. Germline values: CDR1 ENHRY, CDR2 SYGVKD. This CDR3 comprises 13 residues. CDR3 sequence: CAISDRPQETQYF. CDR3 bases: TGTGCCATCAGTGACCGGCCTCAAGAGACCCAGTACTTC.

The chain joins TRBV20-1 to TRBJ1-4; D uncertain. The CDR3 extends over 11 amino acids. CDR1 DFQATT and CDR2 SNEGSKA come from the germline V gene (reference sequence). V dropped 7 bases and J dropped 8 bases, with 11 bases sitting between them. The CDR3 coding sequence is TGCAGTGGAGGGAGGAGGGAAAAACTGTTTTTT. It specifies CSGGRREKLFF.

The DNA for the CDR3 is TGTGCCAGCAGCCCAACTAGCGGGAGCTATAACGAGCAGTACTTC. It translates to CASSPTSGSYNEQYF. The chain uses TRBV7-3 and TRBJ2-7; 11 nucleotides align to TRBD2. The CDR3 runs 15 residues. The germline gives CDR1 SGHTA, CDR2 FQGTGA. V dropped 5 bases and J dropped 5; count of bases not matched to a gene: 8.